A selection of T cell receptor beta chains follows, all from one sample in a study of immune cell composition in non-small cell lung cancer. Using immunoSEQ multiplex PCR, the repertoire was profiled, and TCRdb retains in-frame clones only, with some absent. Here the sample spans fewer than 20,000 clones, around 80% being singletons. This sample was shared with a second study, whose subject was CD4 T cells in lung cancer.

The sequenced sample consisted of non-adjacent lung tissue. These receptors were obtained from a human donor with non-small cell lung cancer. The CDR3 runs from the conserved cysteine through the conserved F or W. The D gene is left open where the match is weak.

v_call d_call cdr3_aa
TRBV4-1 TRBD1 CASSQVTAQRGHFEAFF
TRBV12-1 NA CASSFANREAFF
TRBV5-4 NA CASSSSFYGYTF
TRBV4-3 TRBD2 CASSRQLAGGGETQYF
TRBV7-3 TRBD1 CASSQDRQGVRNEQFF
TRBV6-1 TRBD1 CASTYQGEETQYF
TRBV19 NA CASMGGFATNEKLFF
TRBV11-2 NA CASSFSVSGGGSFYEQYF
TRBV5-5 TRBD1 CASSLVWQGDTEAFF
TRBV2 NA CASSGRFMNTEAFF